This note documents a single TCR beta chain sequence. The antigen it recognizes is unknown. The source of the sample is a study of CXCR3-negative and CXCR3-positive naive CD8 T cells (dated by TCRdb to about 2019). Looking at the study overall: In total, about 135 million TRB reads were obtained, corresponding to roughly 1.5 +/- 0.3 million reads per library. For the TRBV-TRBJ cluster analysis, the naive subsets came from roughly 5 donors, while the memory cells came from 3 donors. Data from 11 donors, pooled across two independent experiments, went into the diversity and physicochemical repertoire analyses. Beyond this particular receptor, the publication reports: Compared with CXCR3-negative naive cells, CXCR3-positive naive cells had TRB CDR3s with higher hydrophobicity (lower Kidera factor 4), lower energy, and higher strength and volume indices. Freshly isolated PBMCs were used for most assays because CXCR3 expression went down partially after cryopreservation. Because surface CD5, which has been linked to self-reactivity in mice, was comparable between naive subsets, TCR interaction strength was also inferred from TRB CDR3 physicochemical properties. Naive CXCR3-negative and CXCR3-positive cells from the same donor showed similar TRBV-TRBJ usage, whereas memory cells showed distinct patterns. Repertoire diversity was comparably high in both naive subsets but much lower in memory CD8+ T cells.

Spanning cysteine to phenylalanine, the CDR3 consists of 16 amino acids. No DNA accompanies this entry. The listed sequencing device is NextSeq 550. The Human TCR Profiling Kit (MiLaboratory) was used to make UMI-labeled 5' RACE TRB cDNA libraries. The full amount of extracted RNA was used for cDNA synthesis, and the full amount of resulting cDNA was used for PCR amplification. Libraries were prepared in parallel using an identical number of PCR cycles. The study's own analysis went as follows. MIGEC and MiXCR extracted about 50,000 +/- 10,000 unique UMI-labeled TRB cDNA molecules per library, requiring at least two reads per UMI. Each library averaged about 40,000 +/- 10,000 functional in-frame TRB CDR3 nucleotide clonotypes without stop codons. Diversity metrics, including normalized Shannon-Wiener and Chao1, were computed in VDJtools after downsampling to 5000 UMI-labeled TRB molecules per sample. VDJtools was used to calculate clonotype-size-weighted physicochemical properties of the central five CDR3 residues, namely interaction energy, strength, volume and Kidera factor 4. TCRdb reprocessed the reads and assigns one entry to each CDR3 protein sequence, leaving out DNA. These V and J calls are TCRdb output, not the study's own analysis. The sample has about 130,000 distinct CDR3 sequences on record. 0.45% to 0.55% of the sample rests with the top ten.

For every CD8+ T cell subset, hundreds of thousands of cells were flow-sorted straight into RLT lysis buffer, and each subset was sorted in triplicate. To exclude memory contaminants, naive CD8+ T cells were stringently defined as CD45RO-CCR7+CD27+CD95-. Using standard density gradient centrifugation, peripheral blood mononuclear cells were isolated from buffy coats. A FACSAria III was used to flow-sort naive CXCR3-negative and CXCR3-positive CD8+ T cells. An RNeasy Mini Kit was used to extract total RNA from the sorted cells. The chain couples TRBV12-3 or TRBV12-4 to TRBJ2-1; no DNA is available, so the TRBD2 call from TCRdb remains unchecked. The clonotype comes from a human donor in good health. Some clones in this sample may be carry-over from other donors' samples. Sequenced: naive CXCR3- CD8+ T cells from blood. The cell subset or site label corresponds to: CD45RO-CCR7+CD27+CD95- naive CD8+ T cells lacking CXCR3 (TNR3-). The CDR3 in this case is CASSFRAGGSYNEQFF.